These 13 T cell receptor beta chains were sequenced from one sample in a study of cytomegalovirus exposure and HLA in healthy donors. The PCR contained 60 Vbeta and 13 Jbeta primers. Sequencing was performed with immunoSEQ multiplex PCR; in TCRdb, only in-frame clones are kept and a portion is missing. The profile shows 130,000 to 150,000 clones, 75% to 85% of them singletons. Specimen: PBMCs. Receptors originate from a female donor in good health and CMV-seronegative.

This chain connects TRBV12-5 to TRBJ2-4; the D gene is possibly TRBD2 (6 bases). This CDR3 is built from 16 residues. Trimming took off 5 bases at V and 6 bases at J, with 20 bases between the two ends. The germline V gene has CDR1 LGHNT and CDR2 FRNRAP. In DNA form, the CDR3 reads TGTGCTAGTGGTCCACCCCCTGGGGGGTCGGGAAACATTCAGTACTTC. Translation: CASGPPPGGSGNIQYF.

This chain uses TRBV13 with TRBJ2-2, with 7 bases fitting TRBD2. V shed 4 bases and J 1 base; nucleotides not matched to a gene: 6. This CDR3 comprises 16 residues. Germline CDR1 is PRHDT and CDR2 is FYEKMQ (reference sequence). CDR3 DNA: TGTGCCAGCAGCTCCTTGGCGGGGGTGAACACCGGGGAGCTGTTTTTT. Translation gives CASSSLAGVNTGELFF.

The chain links TRBV11-3 to TRBJ2-7, with TRBD2 matching over 9 bases. Losses at the gene ends were 5 bases for V and 7 bases for J; bases not matched to a gene: 6. Germline CDR1 reads SGHNT; CDR2 reads YENEEA. The CDR3 has 13 amino acids. The DNA for the CDR3 is TGTGCCAGCAGCCGACTAGCGGAGTGGGAGCAGTACTTC. Its protein product is CASSRLAEWEQYF. The full variable domain, its missing parts supplied by reference TRBV11-3 and TRBJ2-7, is EAGVVQSPRYKIIEKKQPVAFWCNPISGHNTLYWYLQNLGQGPELLIRYENEEAVDDSQLPKDRFSAERLKGVDSTLKIQPAELGDSAVYLCASSRLAEWEQYFGPGTRLTVT.

The V and J genes are TRBV19 and TRBJ2-5; 11 bases agree with TRBD1. The germline V gene encodes CDR1 LNHDA and CDR2 SQIVND (reference sequence). The CDR3 runs 16 residues. Losses at the gene ends were 7 bases for V and 1 base for J; bases not matched to a gene: 8. The CDR3 DNA reads TGTGCCAGTACGGACAGGGGGCGTAGTGGCCAAGAGACCCAGTACTTC. Protein product: CASTDRGRSGQETQYF.

The chain couples TRBV5-1 to TRBJ2-7; D might be TRBD1 (6 bases). Trimming left V 4 bases short and J 3 bases short, with 8 bases between. The V gene's germline CDR1 is SGHRS and CDR2 YFSETQ. The length of the CDR3 is 12 residues. The CDR3 protein is CASSQGHYEQYF. CDR3 sequence (DNA): TGCGCCAGCAGCCAGGGACACTACGAGCAGTACTTC.

The rearrangement joins TRBV5-4 to TRBJ2-1; 12 bases align to TRBD2. The ends lost 4 bases at V and 4 bases at J; junction bases unmatched: 3. The CDR3 is 15 residues long. Germline V gives CDR1 SGHNT, CDR2 YYREEE (reference sequence). The CDR3 is CASSPGLAGYNEQFF. In nucleotides, the CDR3 is TGTGCCAGCAGCCCGGGACTAGCGGGTTACAATGAGCAGTTCTTC.

A word on this clone: Its ends do not fully match the called genes, so a read error is possible. The V gene is TRBV5-1, the J gene TRBJ2-7; the D gene is possibly TRBD2 (6 bases). The CDR3 runs 13 residues. Germline V CDR1 and CDR2: SGHRS, YFSETQ. CDR3 nucleotide sequence: TGCGCCAGCAGCTTGGACGCGTTGGGACTGGCGAACTTC. Amino acid sequence: CASSLDALGLANF.

The gene calls are TRBV4-3 and TRBJ1-4; 10 nucleotides line up with TRBD1. Germline V gene sequence: CDR1 LGHNA, CDR2 YSLEER. J was trimmed by 6 bases and V by 5 bases; bases with no gene match: 9. The CDR3 runs to 16 residues. The CDR3: CASSEPPGQGYEKLFF. The CDR3 nucleotides read TGCGCCAGCAGCGAACCACCGGGACAGGGGTATGAAAAACTGTTTTTT.

This clone was seen a few times. This chain connects TRBV6-5 to TRBJ2-2, with a tentative D call TRBD2 (6 bases). CDR3 length: 11 amino acids. Germline V gene data show CDR1 as MNHEY and CDR2 as SVGAGI. V lost 10 bases, J lost 8 bases, and 11 bases lay in between. The CDR3: CATWAGGELFF. The CDR3, as DNA: TGTGCCACTTGGGCGGGAGGGGAGCTGTTTTTT.

The chain carries TRBV25-1 and TRBJ2-5; 15 bases agree with TRBD2. CDR3 length equals 15 residues. V shed 7 bases and J 4 bases; nucleotides not matched to a gene: 4. Looked up from germline, CDR1 is MGHDK and CDR2 is SYGVNS. The CDR3: CASIGLAGGTETQYF. For the CDR3, the DNA is TGTGCCAGCATCGGACTAGCGGGGGGGACAGAGACCCAGTACTTC. Full variable domain (remainder filled in from reference TRBV25-1 and TRBJ2-5): EADIYQTPRYLVIGTGKKITLECSQTMGHDKMYWYQQDPGMELHLIHYSYGVNSTEKGDLSSESTVSRIRTEHFPLTLESARPSHTSQYLCASIGLAGGTETQYFGPGTRLLVL.

This clone has a handful of counts. The V gene is TRBV10-2, the J gene TRBJ2-1; TRBD2 agrees at 7 bases. V lost 7 bases to trimming and J lost 4 bases; unmatched junction nucleotides: 7. This CDR3 comprises 14 residues. The V gene's germline CDR1 is WSHSY and CDR2 SAAADI. The DNA of the CDR3 is TGCGCCAGCAAAAAGGGCGGGGGATACAATGAGCAGTTCTTC. Its translation: CASKKGGGYNEQFF.

The V gene is TRBV15, the J gene TRBJ1-5; no clear D gene. The CDR3 has 13 residues. Germline-derived CDR1 and CDR2 are LNHNV and YYDKDF (reference sequence). V gave up 5 bases and J gave up 2 bases, with 7 bases separating them. The CDR3: CATSVAGNQPQHF. CDR3 bases: TGTGCCACCAGCGTGGCGGGCAATCAGCCCCAGCATTTT.

The chain uses TRBV30 and TRBJ2-5, with a possible D match to TRBD1 (8 bases). Matching the DNA end better, TRBJ2-7 makes the J call doubtful. Germline V gene sequence: CDR1 GTSNPN, CDR2 SVGIG (reference sequence). This CDR3 comprises 15 residues. The DNA for the CDR3 is TGTGCCTGGAGCCGGATCGGACAGGGAGGGGACGAGCAGTACTTC. Translation gives CAWSRIGQGGDEQYF.